The 4 T cell receptor beta chains below come from one sample, sequenced in a study of tumor-infiltrating lymphocytes in localized non-small cell lung cancer. Sequenced by immunoSEQ multiplex PCR; TCRdb stores in-frame clones only, minus some. The sample lists around 13,000 clones, approximately 71% seen once, with roughly 9.4% in the top ten. The sample comprised uninvolved lung tissue not adjacent to the tumor. Source of these receptors: a human donor with non-small cell lung cancer.

This rearrangement joins TRBV27 to TRBJ1-3; no clear D. This CDR3 spans 13 amino acids. V dropped 6 bases and J dropped 2 bases, with 8 bases sitting between them. CDR1 and CDR2 from the germline V gene are MNHEY and SMNVEV (reference sequence). The CDR3 is CASRGFTGNTIYF. The CDR3 nucleotides read TGTGCCAGCAGGGGATTTACTGGAAACACCATATATTTT.

The chain uses TRBV6-1 and TRBJ2-7, with D possibly matching TRBD1 (6 bases). The CDR3 has 14 residues. V lost 5 bases, J lost 2 bases, and 13 bases lay in between. Germline-derived CDR1 and CDR2 are MNHNS and SASEGT. CDR3 amino acids: CASSTRDKAYEQYF. In DNA form, the CDR3 reads TGTGCCAGCAGTACCCGGGACAAAGCCTACGAGCAGTACTTC.

The chain uses TRBV19 and TRBJ1-5; D ambiguous. Germline V gene sequence: CDR1 LNHDA, CDR2 SQIVND (reference sequence). Trimming left V 9 bases short and J 1 base short, with 10 bases between. There are 13 residues in the CDR3. CDR3 DNA: TGTGCCAGCTACGTGAGAAGCAATCAGCCCCAGCATTTT. Translating it yields CASYVRSNQPQHF.

V gene TRBV9 combines with J gene TRBJ2-3, with D unresolved. CDR3 length equals 13 residues. CDR1 and CDR2 (germline): SGDLS, YYNGEE. V shed 4 bases and J shed 4 bases, with 10 bases lying between them. This CDR3 reads CASSHAPPDTQYF. In nucleotides, the CDR3 is TGTGCCAGCAGCCACGCCCCCCCAGATACGCAGTATTTT.